The rows below give T cell receptor beta chains drawn from one sample of a study of T-cell memory formation after mild COVID-19. TCRdb processed the 5' RACE reads anew with MiXCR; each CDR3 protein has one entry. The sample includes around 300,000 distinct CDR3 sequences, roughly an eighth seen only once; the top ten take approximately 22%. What was sequenced was PBMCs or a T cell subset sorted from them (not recorded which). These receptors came from a man younger than 35 who had mild COVID-19 (a few samples of this study predate the infection). Cell type and time point are not known. Each CDR3 is given with its conserved first and last residue. The D gene is left open where the match is weak. Part of the rows lack a size; the others show once, few, many or a class for expanded clones.

J gene: TRBJ2-7; clone size: many; D gene: TRBD1; V gene: TRBV14; CDR3 DNA: TGTGCCAGCAGCTCCCGGGACAGGGGGAACGAGCAGTACTTC; CDR3 protein: CASSSRDRGNEQYF
J gene: TRBJ1-5; clone size: few; D gene: .; V gene: TRBV12-3/TRBV12-4; CDR3 DNA: TGTGCCAGCAGCCCTGGGGGGGTGGGCAATCAGCCCCAGCATTTT; CDR3 protein: CASSPGGVGNQPQHF
J gene: TRBJ2-4; clone size: few; D gene: .; V gene: TRBV10-3; CDR3 DNA: TGTGCCATCAGTGAGTCCTCTCCAGGGAATGCAAACATTCAGTACTTC; CDR3 protein: CAISESSPGNANIQYF
J gene: TRBJ2-1; clone size: many; D gene: .; V gene: TRBV7-8; CDR3 DNA: TGTGCCAGCAGCTCCTTTAACAATGAGCAGTTCTTC; CDR3 protein: CASSSFNNEQFF
J gene: TRBJ1-5; clone size: few; D gene: .; V gene: TRBV7-2; CDR3 DNA: TGTGCCAGCAGTCGACAGTTTTCCACCGACCCCAATCAGCCCCAGCATTTT; CDR3 protein: CASSRQFSTDPNQPQHF
J gene: TRBJ1-4; clone size: few; D gene: .; V gene: TRBV6-2/TRBV6-3; CDR3 DNA: TGTGCCAGCAGTTACGCGGCAGCTTCTAATGAAAAACTGTTTTTT; CDR3 protein: CASSYAAASNEKLFF
J gene: TRBJ2-1; clone size: .; D gene: .; V gene: TRBV12-3/TRBV12-4; CDR3 DNA: TGTGCCAGCAGTTTGACCCAGATAGGGGATGAGCAGTTCTTC; CDR3 protein: CASSLTQIGDEQFF
J gene: TRBJ2-7; clone size: .; D gene: TRBD1; V gene: TRBV12-3/TRBV12-4; CDR3 DNA: TGTGCCAGCACCCCGACAGGGGGGTCCTACGAGCAGTACTTC; CDR3 protein: CASTPTGGSYEQYF
J gene: TRBJ2-7; clone size: .; D gene: .; V gene: TRBV12-3/TRBV12-4; CDR3 DNA: TGTGCCAGCAGTTCCGAAACAGGATCACACGAGCAGTACTTC; CDR3 protein: CASSSETGSHEQYF
J gene: TRBJ2-3; clone size: few; D gene: TRBD1; V gene: TRBV7-6; CDR3 DNA: TGTGCCAGCAGTTACAACCCGCCGCAGGGGGTGTCCACAGATACGCAGTATTTT; CDR3 protein: CASSYNPPQGVSTDTQYF
J gene: TRBJ2-5; clone size: .; D gene: .; V gene: TRBV18; CDR3 DNA: TGTGCCAGCTCACCCGGGACACCCCAAGAGACCCAGTACTTC; CDR3 protein: CASSPGTPQETQYF
J gene: TRBJ2-3; clone size: .; D gene: TRBD1; V gene: TRBV4-1; CDR3 DNA: TGCGCCAGCAGCCAAGAGACAGGGGGCTATCCAGATACGCAGTATTTT; CDR3 protein: CASSQETGGYPDTQYF
J gene: TRBJ2-1; clone size: few; D gene: .; V gene: TRBV6-5; CDR3 DNA: TGTGCCAGCAGTCCTCACACCTACAATGAGCAGTTCTTC; CDR3 protein: CASSPHTYNEQFF
J gene: TRBJ2-5; clone size: few; D gene: .; V gene: TRBV2; CDR3 DNA: TGTGCCAGCAGGGACACTACAGGGAGGAAGACCCAGTACTTC; CDR3 protein: CASRDTTGRKTQYF
J gene: TRBJ1-2; clone size: .; D gene: TRBD1; V gene: TRBV6-5; CDR3 DNA: TGTGCCAGCAGTTACAGGGGGCTTATTGGCTACACCTTC; CDR3 protein: CASSYRGLIGYTF
J gene: TRBJ1-2; clone size: .; D gene: .; V gene: TRBV7-2; CDR3 DNA: TGTGCCAGCAGCCTAATCAGGGGCAGTGGCTACACCTTC; CDR3 protein: CASSLIRGSGYTF
J gene: TRBJ2-2; clone size: few; D gene: .; V gene: TRBV29-1; CDR3 DNA: TGCAGCGTTGGTCTAGTCAGGGGAGGGGAGCTGTTTTTT; CDR3 protein: CSVGLVRGGELFF
J gene: TRBJ2-3; clone size: .; D gene: TRBD1; V gene: TRBV20-1; CDR3 DNA: TGCAGTGCTAAGGGACAGGGAATCTCAGATACGCAGTATTTT; CDR3 protein: CSAKGQGISDTQYF
J gene: TRBJ2-3; clone size: few; D gene: .; V gene: TRBV2; CDR3 DNA: TGTGCCAGCAGACGACGGCAGGGATTCACAGATACGCAGTATTTT; CDR3 protein: CASRRRQGFTDTQYF
J gene: TRBJ2-1; clone size: few; D gene: .; V gene: TRBV5-1; CDR3 DNA: TGCGCCAGCATGCCCCAGGGAAGCTCCTACAATGAGCAGTTCTTC; CDR3 protein: CASMPQGSSYNEQFF
J gene: TRBJ1-3; clone size: few; D gene: .; V gene: TRBV5-5; CDR3 DNA: TGTGCCAGCAGAGGGGACTTGGGCTCTGGAAACACCATATATTTT; CDR3 protein: CASRGDLGSGNTIYF
J gene: TRBJ2-1; clone size: .; D gene: TRBD2; V gene: TRBV6-5; CDR3 DNA: TGTGCCAGCAGTCCTAGACTAGCGGGCCTCTCCTACAATGAGCAGTTCTTC; CDR3 protein: CASSPRLAGLSYNEQFF
J gene: TRBJ2-1; clone size: .; D gene: TRBD1; V gene: TRBV7-6; CDR3 DNA: TGTGCCAGCAGCCGGGCGACAGGGGGCTCCAATGAGCAGTTCTTC; CDR3 protein: CASSRATGGSNEQFF
J gene: TRBJ1-5; clone size: .; D gene: .; V gene: TRBV19; CDR3 DNA: TGTGCCAGTAGTCCTGGTGGGGATAAGCAGCCCCAGCATTTT; CDR3 protein: CASSPGGDKQPQHF
J gene: TRBJ2-3; clone size: few; D gene: TRBD2; V gene: TRBV5-1; CDR3 DNA: TGCGCCAGCAGTTCGAGCGGGGGGGCCCAGGATACGCAGTATTTT; CDR3 protein: CASSSSGGAQDTQYF
J gene: TRBJ1-2; clone size: few; D gene: .; V gene: TRBV29-1; CDR3 DNA: TGCAGCGTTGGGGCTGGGTATGGCTACACCTTC; CDR3 protein: CSVGAGYGYTF
J gene: TRBJ2-2; clone size: many; D gene: .; V gene: TRBV4-1; CDR3 DNA: TGCGCCAGCAGCCAGCCCAAGGGAGGGGGTACCGGGGAGCTGTTTTTT; CDR3 protein: CASSQPKGGGTGELFF
J gene: TRBJ2-3; clone size: .; D gene: .; V gene: TRBV11-3; CDR3 DNA: TGTGCCAGCAGCAACAGAAACGAGGGCACAGATACGCAGTATTTT; CDR3 protein: CASSNRNEGTDTQYF
J gene: TRBJ2-1; clone size: .; D gene: TRBD2; V gene: TRBV5-1; CDR3 DNA: TGCGCCAGCAGCTTGTACGGACTAGCGGGGTCCTACAATGAGCAGTTCTTC; CDR3 protein: CASSLYGLAGSYNEQFF
J gene: TRBJ1-3; clone size: few; D gene: .; V gene: TRBV27; CDR3 DNA: TGTGCCAGCTCCCGAGGGGGAAGTGGAAACACCATATATTTT; CDR3 protein: CASSRGGSGNTIYF
J gene: TRBJ1-2; clone size: .; D gene: .; V gene: TRBV12-3/TRBV12-4; CDR3 DNA: TGTGCCAGCAGTTTTGAATGGGGGACTGGCTACACCTTC; CDR3 protein: CASSFEWGTGYTF
J gene: TRBJ1-5; clone size: .; D gene: TRBD1; V gene: TRBV20-1; CDR3 DNA: TGCAGTGCCGCTGGGACAGGGGTGGGTCAGCCCCAGCATTTT; CDR3 protein: CSAAGTGVGQPQHF
J gene: TRBJ2-7; clone size: few; D gene: .; V gene: TRBV10-1; CDR3 DNA: TGCGCCAGCAGCCAGGGTATCAACGAGCAGTACTTC; CDR3 protein: CASSQGINEQYF
J gene: TRBJ2-7; clone size: few; D gene: .; V gene: TRBV7-3; CDR3 DNA: TGTGCCAGCAGCTTAGGGGGCGTAAGCTCCTACGAGCAGTACTTC; CDR3 protein: CASSLGGVSSYEQYF
J gene: TRBJ2-3; clone size: .; D gene: TRBD2; V gene: TRBV9; CDR3 DNA: TGTGCCAGCAGCGTGTTGCCTAGCGGAGCCACAGATACGCAGTATTTT; CDR3 protein: CASSVLPSGATDTQYF
J gene: TRBJ1-1; clone size: once; D gene: .; V gene: TRBV20-1; CDR3 DNA: TGCAGTGCTAGAGTATTATCGGACCTCACTGAAGCTTTCTTT; CDR3 protein: CSARVLSDLTEAFF
J gene: TRBJ2-1; clone size: .; D gene: TRBD2; V gene: TRBV5-3; CDR3 DNA: TGTGCCAGAAGCTGCCACCCCTGGCTAGCGGGGTCCTACAATGAGCAGTTCTTC; CDR3 protein: CARSCHPWLAGSYNEQFF
J gene: TRBJ1-4; clone size: few; D gene: .; V gene: TRBV10-3; CDR3 DNA: TGTGCCATCAGTGATGGGGGTGAAAAACTGTTTTTT; CDR3 protein: CAISDGGEKLFF
J gene: TRBJ2-5; clone size: few; D gene: .; V gene: TRBV3-1; CDR3 DNA: TGTGCCAGCAGCCAAGACGTTCGGGTTACAGAGACCCAGTACTTC; CDR3 protein: CASSQDVRVTETQYF
J gene: TRBJ2-2; clone size: few; D gene: .; V gene: TRBV10-3; CDR3 DNA: TGTGCCATCAGTGAGTCGGGCCCCAACACCGGGGAGCTGTTTTTT; CDR3 protein: CAISESGPNTGELFF
J gene: TRBJ1-6; clone size: few; D gene: .; V gene: TRBV27; CDR3 DNA: TGTGCCAGCAGTCGGCCGTATTCACCCCTCCACTTT; CDR3 protein: CASSRPYSPLHF
J gene: TRBJ2-5; clone size: many; D gene: TRBD1; V gene: TRBV20-1; CDR3 DNA: TGCAGCGCGGGACAGGGCCAAGAGACCCAGTACTTC; CDR3 protein: CSAGQGQETQYF
J gene: TRBJ2-7; clone size: .; D gene: .; V gene: TRBV6-5; CDR3 DNA: TGTGCCAGCAGGGGCCGGGGGCCCGGGTACGAGCAGTACTTC; CDR3 protein: CASRGRGPGYEQYF
J gene: TRBJ1-1; clone size: .; D gene: .; V gene: TRBV6-5; CDR3 DNA: TGTGCCAGCAGTACCGGGAGGGCCACTGAAGCTTTCTTT; CDR3 protein: CASSTGRATEAFF
J gene: TRBJ1-2; clone size: .; D gene: TRBD1; V gene: TRBV20-1; CDR3 DNA: TGCAGTGCCCAAGCCACGAAGACAGGGGAAGGCTACACCTTC; CDR3 protein: CSAQATKTGEGYTF
J gene: TRBJ2-3; clone size: few; D gene: TRBD2; V gene: TRBV7-8; CDR3 DNA: TGTGCCAGCAGCCCCGGCGGGGGGGCGGCAGATACGCAGTATTTT; CDR3 protein: CASSPGGGAADTQYF
J gene: TRBJ1-1; clone size: .; D gene: .; V gene: TRBV5-1; CDR3 DNA: TGCGCCAGCAGCTTGGCAGGGTATCCCACTGAAGCTTTCTTT; CDR3 protein: CASSLAGYPTEAFF
J gene: TRBJ1-5; clone size: .; D gene: TRBD1; V gene: TRBV5-1; CDR3 DNA: TGCGCCAGCAGCTTGGGTGGAACAGGGGATCTTGATCAGCCCCAGCATTTT; CDR3 protein: CASSLGGTGDLDQPQHF
J gene: TRBJ2-3; clone size: .; D gene: .; V gene: TRBV7-2; CDR3 DNA: TGTGCCAGCAGAAGACACGTCGGGACAGATACGCAGTATTTT; CDR3 protein: CASRRHVGTDTQYF
J gene: TRBJ2-7; clone size: few; D gene: .; V gene: TRBV10-3; CDR3 DNA: TGTGCCATCAGTCGAGGGGCTTACGAGCAGTACTTC; CDR3 protein: CAISRGAYEQYF